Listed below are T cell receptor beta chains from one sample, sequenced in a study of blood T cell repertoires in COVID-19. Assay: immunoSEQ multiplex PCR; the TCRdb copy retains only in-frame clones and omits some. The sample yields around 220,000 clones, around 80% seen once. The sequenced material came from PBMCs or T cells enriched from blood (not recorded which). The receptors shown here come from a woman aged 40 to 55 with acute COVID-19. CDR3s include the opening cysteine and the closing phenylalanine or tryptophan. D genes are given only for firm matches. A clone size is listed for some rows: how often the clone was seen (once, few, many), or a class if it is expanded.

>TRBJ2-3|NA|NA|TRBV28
CASSPSRWHTDTQYF
TGTGCCAGCAGCCCTTCTAGGTGGCACACAGATACGCAGTATTTT
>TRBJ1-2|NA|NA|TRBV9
CASSDRVGYGYTF
TGTGCCAGCAGCGACAGGGTGGGCTATGGCTACACCTTC
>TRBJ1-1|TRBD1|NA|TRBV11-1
CASSAPGQIRTEAFF
TGTGCCAGCAGCGCACCGGGACAGATTCGAACTGAAGCTTTCTTT
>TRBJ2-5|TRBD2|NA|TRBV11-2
CASSLTSGGYQETQYF
TGTGCCAGCAGCTTAACTAGCGGGGGCTACCAAGAGACCCAGTACTTC
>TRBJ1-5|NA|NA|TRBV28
CASSFWPGNQPQHF
TGTGCCAGCAGCTTCTGGCCAGGCAATCAGCCCCAGCATTTT
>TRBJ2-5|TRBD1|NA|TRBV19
CASSGAGGLETQYF
TGTGCCAGTAGTGGAGCAGGGGGCTTAGAGACCCAGTACTTC
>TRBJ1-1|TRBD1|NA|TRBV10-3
CAIKRQGNTEAFF
TGTGCCATCAAGCGACAGGGGAACACTGAAGCTTTCTTT
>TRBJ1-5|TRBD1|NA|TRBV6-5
CASSLDRAGNQPQHF
TGTGCCAGCAGTTTGGACAGGGCGGGCAATCAGCCCCAGCATTTT
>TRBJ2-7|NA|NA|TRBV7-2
CASSLADGGAYEQYF
TGTGCCAGCAGCTTAGCGGACGGCGGGGCCTACGAGCAGTACTTC
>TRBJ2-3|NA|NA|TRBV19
CASEAESTDTQYF
TGTGCGTCGGAAGCGGAGAGCACAGATACGCAGTATTTT
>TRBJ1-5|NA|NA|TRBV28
CASSGNQPQHF
TGTGCCAGCAGCGGCAATCAGCCCCAGCATTTT
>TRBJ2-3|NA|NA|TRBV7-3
CASSPQGSTDTQYF
TGTGCCAGCAGCCCCCAGGGAAGCACAGATACGCAGTATTTT
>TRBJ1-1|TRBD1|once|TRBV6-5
CASSPQRQGNTEAFF
TGTGCCAGCAGTCCACAAAGACAGGGGAACACTGAAGCTTTCTTT
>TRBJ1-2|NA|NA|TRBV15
CATSSDRTNYGYTF
TGTGCCACCAGCAGTGACAGGACTAACTATGGCTACACCTTC
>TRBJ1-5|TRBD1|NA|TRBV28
CASSRSGQKNQPQHF
TGTGCCAGCAGCCGATCGGGACAGAAAAATCAGCCCCAGCATTTT
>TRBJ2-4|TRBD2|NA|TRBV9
CASSVDLAGNIQYF
TGTGCCAGCAGCGTAGACCTAGCGGGAAACATTCAGTACTTC
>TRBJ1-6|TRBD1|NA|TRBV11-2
CASSLDGIWTGALYNSPLHF
TGTGCCAGCAGCTTAGACGGTATATGGACAGGGGCACTTTATAATTCACCCCTCCACTTT
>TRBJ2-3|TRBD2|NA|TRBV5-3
CARSFQRGGTDTQYF
TGTGCCAGAAGCTTTCAGCGGGGGGGCACAGATACGCAGTATTTT
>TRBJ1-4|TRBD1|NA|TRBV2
CASRNTAPRGRIEKLFF
TGTGCCAGCAGAAATACGGCGCCCAGGGGGCGAATTGAAAAACTGTTTTTT
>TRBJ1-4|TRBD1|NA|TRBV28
CASTGTVVEKLFF
TGTGCCAGCACCGGGACAGTAGTCGAAAAACTGTTTTTT
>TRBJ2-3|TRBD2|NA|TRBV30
CAWSGLAGADTQYF
TGTGCCTGGAGTGGACTAGCGGGAGCAGATACGCAGTATTTT
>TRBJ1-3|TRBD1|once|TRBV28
CASSLGQRFSGNTIYF
TGTGCCAGCAGTTTGGGACAGCGATTCTCTGGAAACACCATATATTTT
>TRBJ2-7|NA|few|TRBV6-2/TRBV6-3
CASSYSTPYEQYF
TGTGCCAGCAGTTACTCGACTCCCTACGAGCAGTACTTC
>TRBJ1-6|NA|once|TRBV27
CASSLSRNNSPLHF
TGTGCCAGCAGTTTAAGCAGGAATAATTCACCCCTCCACTTT
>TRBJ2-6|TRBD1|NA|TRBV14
CASREQDRAKTLTF
TGTGCCAGCAGGGAACAAGACAGGGCCAAAACCCTGACTTTC
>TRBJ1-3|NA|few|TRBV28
CAITGRGVIGNTIYF
TGTGCCATCACAGGGCGCGGAGTAATTGGAAACACCATATATTTT
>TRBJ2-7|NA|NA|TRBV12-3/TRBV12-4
CASSFLRAYEQYF
TGTGCCAGCAGTTTCTTACGAGCCTACGAGCAGTACTTC
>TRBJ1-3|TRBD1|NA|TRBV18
CASSSGQGDYTIYF
TGTGCCAGCTCATCGGGACAGGGTGATTACACCATATATTTT
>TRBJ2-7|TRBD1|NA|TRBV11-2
CASSLWGQGTYEQYF
TGTGCCAGCAGCTTATGGGGACAGGGGACCTACGAGCAGTACTTC
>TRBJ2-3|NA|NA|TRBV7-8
CASSLRGLTDTQYF
TGTGCCAGCAGCTTACGAGGGTTAACAGATACGCAGTATTTT
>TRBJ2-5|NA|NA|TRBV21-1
CASSYRTSGGLQETQYF
TGTGCCAGCAGCTACAGGACTAGCGGGGGATTACAAGAGACCCAGTACTTC
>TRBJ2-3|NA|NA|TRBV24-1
CATSDLRDTQYF
TGTGCCACCAGTGATTTGCGGGATACGCAGTATTTT
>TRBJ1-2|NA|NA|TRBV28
CASRRQGTGYTF
TGTGCCAGCCGTAGGCAGGGTACTGGCTACACCTTC
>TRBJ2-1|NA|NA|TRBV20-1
CSASWGSGGVGEQFF
TGCAGTGCTAGTTGGGGCTCCGGAGGGGTTGGGGAGCAGTTCTTC
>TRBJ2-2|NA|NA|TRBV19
CASSIYRVTGELFF
TGTGCCAGTAGTATCTACAGGGTGACCGGGGAGCTGTTTTTT
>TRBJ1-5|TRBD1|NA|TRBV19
CASTHGQGAIQPQHF
TGTGCCAGTACACACGGACAGGGGGCGATCCAGCCCCAGCATTTT
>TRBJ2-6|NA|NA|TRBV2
CASSRDGANVLTF
TGTGCCAGCAGCCGGGATGGGGCCAACGTCCTGACTTTC
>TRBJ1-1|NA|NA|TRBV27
CASSLASTGTEAFF
TGTGCCAGCAGTTTAGCCTCGACAGGAACTGAAGCTTTCTTT
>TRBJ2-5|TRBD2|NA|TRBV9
CASSVTGGALEETQYF
TGTGCCAGCAGCGTAACCGGGGGGGCCCTAGAAGAGACCCAGTACTTC
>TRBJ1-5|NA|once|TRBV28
CASSLTRDNQPQHF
TGTGCCAGCAGTTTAACGCGGGACAATCAGCCCCAGCATTTT
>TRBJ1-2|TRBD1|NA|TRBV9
CASSATGGNYGYTF
TGTGCCAGCAGCGCTACAGGGGGCAACTATGGCTACACCTTC
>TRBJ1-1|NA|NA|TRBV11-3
CASSYSGGTNTEAFF
TGTGCCAGCAGCTATTCTGGGGGGACGAACACTGAAGCTTTCTTT
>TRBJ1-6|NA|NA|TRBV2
CASSELSGGGSPLHF
TGTGCCAGCAGTGAATTGTCGGGGGGTGGGTCACCCCTCCACTTT
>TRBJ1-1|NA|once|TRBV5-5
CASRRHAEKGTEAFF
TGTGCCAGCAGACGCCACGCGGAGAAAGGCACTGAAGCTTTCTTT
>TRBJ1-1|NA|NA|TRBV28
CASSLLAPPGTEAFF
TGTGCCAGCAGTTTATTGGCTCCCCCGGGGACTGAAGCTTTCTTT
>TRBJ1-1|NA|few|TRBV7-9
CASSPEASGAFF
TGTGCCAGCAGCCCCGAGGCCTCGGGAGCTTTCTTT
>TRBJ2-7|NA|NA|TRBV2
CASSESRYSYEQYF
TGTGCCAGCAGTGAAAGCAGGTACTCCTACGAGCAGTACTTC
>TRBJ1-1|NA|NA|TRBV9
CASSVGILSLNTEAFF
TGTGCCAGCAGCGTAGGCATACTATCTCTGAACACTGAAGCTTTCTTT
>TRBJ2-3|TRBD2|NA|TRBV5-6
CASSSPGLDFDPMQYF
TGTGCCAGCAGTTCGCCGGGACTAGATTTCGACCCCATGCAGTATTTT
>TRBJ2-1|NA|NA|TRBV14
CASSQWHEQFF
TGTGCCAGCAGCCAATGGCATGAGCAGTTCTTC